What follows describes a single T cell receptor beta chain. This sample is part of a study of blood T cell repertoires in COVID-19. Turning to the study itself: T cells, B-cell-depleted T cells, or PBMCs supplied cDNA or gDNA.

Source study methods: Amplification of reference gene primers provided the estimated nucleated cell counts. The protocol was immunoSEQ multiplex PCR, while the TCRdb copy is restricted to in-frame clones and leaves out a portion. That table is the source of V, J and clone size, and D and trimming were worked out from the DNA. The table lists 200,000 to 300,000 clones, approximately 85% of them singletons. CDR1 SGHTA and CDR2 FQGNSA come from the germline V gene. CDR3 length equals 14 residues. Trimming took off 3 bases at V and 1 base at J, with 9 bases between the two ends. J is TRBJ1-1 and V is TRBV7-2; tentative D call: TRBD1 (6 bases). Sequenced input: peripheral blood. This receptor was taken from a woman between 65 and 79 years old with acute or convalescent COVID-19. The CDR3 DNA follows: TGTGCCAGCAGCTTCTCGGGACAGAACACTGAAGCTTTCTTT. Translating gives CASSFSGQNTEAFF.